The 28 T cell receptor beta chains presented below share a single source sample, sequenced in a study of T cell repertoires in cytomegalovirus infection. TCRdb redid the calling of the reads with MiXCR, one entry per CDR3 protein. In the table there are 290,000 or so distinct CDR3 sequences, roughly a tenth of which are singletons. Sequencing was done on a sample of PBMCs. The receptors stem from a human donor in good health (CMV status not recorded). Some clones in this sample may be carry-over from other donors' samples.

This clonotype was seen many times. The chain combines TRBV7-9 with TRBJ2-1; 8 nucleotides align to TRBD2. This CDR3 has 16 amino acids. After removal of 5 bases from V and 0 bases from J, the junction contained 6 bases not matched to a gene. Germline loops: CDR1 SEHNR, CDR2 FQNEAQ (reference sequence). CDR3 DNA: TGTGCCAGCAGCCCCGGGGGGGGGGGCTCCTACAATGAGCAGTTCTTC. The encoded protein is CASSPGGGGSYNEQFF.

The rearrangement links TRBV9 to TRBJ2-1; perhaps TRBD2 as D (7 bases). V gave up 0 bases and J gave up 8 bases, with 21 bases separating them. The germline V gene encodes CDR1 SGDLS and CDR2 YYNGEE. The CDR3 extends over 17 amino acids. The CDR3 loop is CASSVAEGGSRGDEQFF. CDR3 sequence (DNA): TGTGCCAGCAGCGTAGCCGAGGGGGGGTCCCGGGGCGATGAGCAGTTCTTC. Full variable domain (remainder filled in from reference TRBV9 and TRBJ2-1): DSGVTQTPKHLITATGQRVTLRCSPRSGDLSVYWYQQSLDQGLQFLIQYYNGEERAKGNILERFSAQQFPDLHSELNLSSLELGDSALYFCASSVAEGGSRGDEQFFGPGTRLTVL.

This clonotype was seen many times. The V and J genes are TRBV6-1 and TRBJ2-7, with TRBD2 matching over 13 bases. This CDR3 is 15 amino acids long. The J segment lost 1 base and the V segment lost 6 bases, leaving 3 bases of the junction unmatched. The germline V gene encodes CDR1 MNHNS and CDR2 SASEGT. This chain's CDR3 is CASRTSGGESYEQYV. The CDR3 region has the DNA TGTGCCAGCAGAACTAGCGGGGGGGAATCCTACGAGCAGTACGTC.

Ten or more counts support this clonotype. This sequence joins TRBV7-2 and TRBJ2-3; a weak D match, TRBD2 (7 bases). Germline loops: CDR1 SGHTA, CDR2 FQGNSA. The length of the CDR3 is 16 residues. V was trimmed by 3 bases and J by 0 bases, leaving 13 bases between them. The CDR3 sequence: CASSFRRGASTDTQYF. CDR3 nucleotides: TGTGCCAGCAGCTTTCGTCGGGGGGCTAGCACAGATACGCAGTATTTT.

This clonotype came up a few times. The CDR3 reads CASKLRKEISYGYTF. CDR3 sequence (DNA): TGTGCCAGCAAACTAAGGAAGGAGATCTCCTATGGCTACACCTTC. This chain joins TRBV12-3 or TRBV12-4 and TRBJ1-2; D is unresolved. The CDR3 consists of 15 residues. The V end was cut by 7 bases, the J end by 4 bases, with 19 bases between.

At least ten counts were recorded for this clonotype. The chain combines TRBV7-9 with TRBJ2-2, with 7 bases lining up with TRBD2. From germline, CDR1 is SEHNR and CDR2 FQNEAQ (reference sequence). The CDR3 consists of 15 residues. V trimming: 7 bases; J trimming: 1 base; junction bases outside the gene matches: 6. The CDR3 loop reads CASTRLAENTGELFF. DNA for the CDR3: TGTGCCAGCACCCGCCTAGCGGAGAACACCGGGGAGCTGTTTTTT.

This clonotype was counted many times. CDR3 nucleotides: TGTGCCAGTAGTATACTAGCGGGGTTTGGCACAGATACGCAGTATTTT. This codes for CASSILAGFGTDTQYF. V and J are TRBV19 and TRBJ2-3; TRBD2 aligns across 9 bases. J gave up 1 base and V 2 bases, and 4 bases lay outside the gene matches. The CDR3 has 16 residues. Germline assignment: CDR1 LNHDA and CDR2 SQIVND (reference sequence).

This clonotype appeared many times. V and J are TRBV12-3 or TRBV12-4 and TRBJ2-5; D not resolved. The CDR3 length is 12 residues. The V end was cut by 6 bases, the J end by 2 bases, with 7 bases between. The DNA of the CDR3 is TGTGCCAGCAGGCAGGAACAAGAGACCCAGTACTTC. Protein sequence: CASRQEQETQYF.

Only a few counts were recorded for this clonotype. The V gene is TRBV28, the J gene TRBJ1-1, with D uncertain. Germline V gene sequence: CDR1 MDHEN, CDR2 SYDVKM. Trimming took off 4 bases at V and 10 bases at J, with 19 bases between the two ends. The CDR3 is 14 residues long. The DNA for the CDR3 is TGTGCCAGCAGTTCCAAAGGGTGGGTCCGTCGAGCTTTCTTT. It encodes CASSSKGWVRRAFF.

This clonotype occurred many times. The rearrangement joins TRBV6-1 to TRBJ2-7, with D possibly being TRBD2 (5 bases). Trimming removed 5 bases at V and 2 bases at J, with 13 bases between. This CDR3 is 14 amino acids long. In germline, CDR1 is MNHNS, CDR2 SASEGT. As DNA, the CDR3 is TGTGCCAGCAGTAGAGGGTCGTTCCCCTACGAGCAGTACTTC. Its translation is CASSRGSFPYEQYF.

In this sample, this clonotype turned up many times. The chain has TRBV29-1 and TRBJ2-5; 7 nucleotides align to TRBD1. CDR1 and CDR2 (germline): SQVTM, ANQGSEA. The V segment lost 6 bases and the J segment 5 bases; nucleotides outside the gene matches: 6. CDR3 length: 12 amino acids. CDR3 protein: CSVGQVMETQYF. The CDR3 DNA is TGCAGCGTAGGACAGGTTATGGAGACCCAGTACTTC. Looking up the rest from reference TRBV29-1 and TRBJ2-5 gives the full variable domain: SAVISQKPSRDICQRGTSLTIQCQVDSQVTMMFWYRQQPGQSLTLIATANQGSEATYESGFVIDKFPISRPNLTFSTLTVSNMSPEDSSIYLCSVGQVMETQYFGPGTRLLVL.

The table lists this clonotype with many counts. The CDR3, as DNA: TGTGCCAGCAGTTACTCCCACCGGCCGGGACAGGGGCACGGGGAGCTGTTTTTT. Translating it yields CASSYSHRPGQGHGELFF. The chain combines TRBV6-6 with TRBJ2-2; 10 bases align to TRBD1. The CDR3 loop spans 18 amino acids. J lost 7 bases, V lost 0 bases, and 11 bases had no gene match. Germline CDR1 MNHNY, CDR2 SVGAGI (reference sequence).

This clonotype was counted only a few times. The chain links TRBV19 to TRBJ2-1, with TRBD1 matching 7 bases. The trim removed 1 base at V and 6 bases at J, leaving 6 bases unmatched. The CDR3 totals 15 residues. CDR1 LNHDA and CDR2 SQIVND come from the germline V gene (reference sequence). CDR3 DNA sequence: TGTGCCAGTAGTATAGGACAGGGATTTGGCAATGAGCAGTTCTTC. Translated: CASSIGQGFGNEQFF.

This clonotype appeared many times. This chain links TRBV3-1 with TRBJ2-1; D call uncertain. Germline CDR1 reads LGHDT; CDR2 reads YNNKEL (reference sequence). V lost 1 base and J lost 8, with 9 bases in between. CDR3 length: 13 amino acids. The CDR3 nucleotides read TGTGCCAGCAGCCAAGGGGATTTGGATGAGCAGTTCTTC. Its translation is CASSQGDLDEQFF.

This clonotype was counted ten times or more. The rearrangement links TRBV7-9 to TRBJ2-3, with TRBD1 identical over 7 bases. J gave up 4 bases and V 5 bases, and 9 bases lay outside the gene matches. Looked up from germline, CDR1 is SEHNR and CDR2 is FQNEAQ (reference sequence). The length of the CDR3 is 15 residues. CDR3 protein: CASSPRDSFSDTQYF. In DNA, the CDR3 is TGTGCCAGCAGCCCACGGGACAGCTTCTCAGATACGCAGTATTTT.

This clonotype came up many times. This chain connects TRBV6-5 to TRBJ2-1; D is ambiguous. This CDR3 comprises 16 residues. Germline V gene sequence: CDR1 MNHEY, CDR2 SVGAGI. V was trimmed by 6 bases and J by 0 bases, leaving 15 bases between them. CDR3 protein: CASSPSWRSSYNEQFF. Written as DNA, the CDR3 is TGTGCCAGCAGCCCCTCCTGGCGGAGCTCCTACAATGAGCAGTTCTTC.

This clonotype was counted at least ten times. The CDR3 DNA sequence: TGTGCCAGCAGTACAGGGTTTTTTTCCAATCAGCCCCAGCATTTT. Translated, it gives CASSTGFFSNQPQHF. The rearrangement links TRBV6-2 or TRBV6-3 to TRBJ1-5, with a weak D call TRBD1 (6 bases). V was clipped by 5 bases and J by 3 bases, with 14 bases between them. Germline values: CDR1 MNHEY, CDR2 SVGEGT. The CDR3 length is 15 residues.

This clonotype has at least ten counts. The rearrangement joins TRBV28 to TRBJ1-6, with D unclear. V gave up 5 bases and J gave up 7 bases, with 12 bases separating them. Germline CDR1 and CDR2: MDHEN and SYDVKM. The CDR3 runs to 14 residues. CDR3 DNA: TGTGCCAGCAGTACTATCCGGGAGAATTCACCCCTCCACTTT. Protein: CASSTIRENSPLHF.

This clonotype has ten or more counts. The rearrangement joins TRBV28 to TRBJ1-2; D may be TRBD1 (5 bases). This CDR3 comprises 15 residues. V was pared by 5 bases and J by 2 bases, with 15 bases between. Germline assignment: CDR1 MDHEN and CDR2 SYDVKM. The CDR3 here is CASSLPTARNYGYTF. CDR3 sequence (DNA): TGTGCCAGCAGTCTCCCGACAGCGCGGAACTATGGCTACACCTTC.

In this sample, this clonotype turned up a few times. V usage is TRBV20-1 and J usage is TRBJ2-4, with D uncertain. Germline V CDR1 and CDR2: DFQATT, SNEGSKA (reference sequence). This CDR3 contains 15 residues. The V gene lost 2 bases and the J gene lost 0 bases, with 11 bases spanning the gap. This CDR3 is CSARTQNLAKNIQYF. Written as DNA, the CDR3 is TGCAGTGCTAGAACCCAGAACCTAGCCAAAAACATTCAGTACTTC.

This clonotype was found a few times. This chain links TRBV27 with TRBJ2-3; D is unclear. CDR1 is MNHEY, CDR2 SMNVEV, per germline (reference sequence). The CDR3 contains 12 residues. V gave up 8 bases and J gave up 7 bases, with 13 bases separating them. The CDR3 is CASGGPGNTQYF. As DNA, the CDR3 is TGTGCCAGCGGTGGGCCCGGAAATACGCAGTATTTT.

The sample holds many counts of this clonotype. V and J are TRBV2 and TRBJ2-7; D not certain. The CDR3 has 14 amino acids. Germline V gene sequence: CDR1 SNHLY, CDR2 FYNNEI. Trimming stripped 8 bases from V and 6 bases from J, with 20 bases between. The CDR3 DNA follows: TGTGCCAGCGGGTTGGGTCCCCGACTTACCGAGCAGTACGTC. This encodes CASGLGPRLTEQYV.

This clonotype appeared a few times. V is TRBV7-6 and J is TRBJ2-5; possibly TRBD1 or TRBD2 for D (5 bases each). Trimming stripped 6 bases from V and 5 bases from J, with 10 bases between. CDR1 is SGHVS, CDR2 FNYEAQ, per germline. There are 12 residues in the CDR3. The DNA for the CDR3 is TGTGCCAGCAGATGGGGGACGGAGACCCAGTACTTC. Its protein product is CASRWGTETQYF.

This clonotype appeared many times. The rearrangement joins TRBV10-3 to TRBJ2-2; TRBD2 matches at 13 bases. The ends lost 7 bases at V and 0 bases at J; junction bases unmatched: 2. The CDR3 contains 16 residues. The V gene's germline CDR1 is ENHRY and CDR2 SYGVKD. The chain's CDR3 is CAITGTSGANTGELFF. The DNA for the CDR3 is TGTGCCATCACCGGGACTAGCGGGGCGAACACCGGGGAGCTGTTTTTT.

V and J are TRBV5-5 and TRBJ1-2; D is uncertain. This CDR3 comprises 14 residues. V was cut by 3 bases and J by 2 bases, with 11 bases left in between. Per the germline V gene, CDR1 is SGHKS and CDR2 is YYEKEE (reference sequence). The CDR3 sequence: CASSSGRLNYGYTF. The CDR3 DNA is TGTGCCAGCAGCTCCGGACGGCTAAACTATGGCTACACCTTC.

This clonotype was counted between two and nine times. The gene calls are TRBV4-1 and TRBJ1-1, with D possibly TRBD1 on 5 matching bases. This CDR3 spans 16 amino acids. CDR1 MGHRA and CDR2 YSYEKL come from the germline V gene. Between the trimmed V and J ends, which lost 0 bases and 5 bases, there was a span of 16 bases. CDR3 residues: CASSQDKSRVSTEAFF. CDR3 DNA: TGCGCCAGCAGCCAAGATAAGTCCAGGGTTAGTACTGAAGCTTTCTTT.

This clonotype was seen many times. The CDR3 DNA reads as TGCAGCGTTGGCAGGGTCCACGAGCAGTACTTC. This sequence encodes CSVGRVHEQYF. The rearrangement joins TRBV29-1 to TRBJ2-7, with D perhaps matching TRBD1 (5 bases). The CDR3 is 11 residues long. The germline V gene has CDR1 SQVTM and CDR2 ANQGSEA. The V and J ends lost 4 bases and 5 bases respectively, with 9 bases between them.

This clonotype was found many times. The V and J genes are TRBV7-8 and TRBJ1-3, with 8 bases identical to TRBD1. After removal of 2 bases from V and 3 bases from J, the junction contained 12 bases not matched to a gene. Germline CDR1 reads SGHVS; CDR2 reads FQNEAQ. This CDR3 region has 18 residues. The CDR3 coding sequence is TGTGCCAGCAGCTTACGGTGGCAGGGGGCCTCGAGTGGAAACACCATATATTTT. This gives the protein CASSLRWQGASSGNTIYF.